This TCR beta chain was identified during a study of blood T cell repertoires in COVID-19 (dated by TCRdb to the early 2020s). About the investigation overall: The collaborator samples originated in the United States, Italy and Spain and spanned the acute and convalescent phases of COVID-19. A de-identified subject ID, COVID-19 status, age in years and sex were almost always included in the sample metadata. The material from the prospective study consisted of cDNA or gDNA derived from T cells, B-cell-depleted T cells, or PBMCs. The dataset comprised deeply sampled blood TCRbeta repertoires from subjects exposed to, actively infected with, or recovered from COVID-19. A freely available public database, intended as a resource for researchers studying the immune response to SARS-CoV-2, is where the repertoires were released. Samples were obtained from the ongoing ImmuneRACE study (first 160 participants) and from roughly 1,300 subjects provided by 6 global collaborators. Where available, HLA class I and class II types were taken from metadata supplied by the sample provider and were not determined by assay-based typing. Here is what the overall study found, with its caveats: How much clinical and demographic metadata was included differed by source and by participant, and the metadata was provided uncurated.

The immunoSEQ Assay, a bias-controlled multiplex PCR, was used to amplify TCRbeta CDR3 regions from genomic DNA. The study's processing was this. The number of nucleated cells in each sample was estimated by amplification of reference gene primers within the assay. Sequence reads were collapsed and filtered to measure the absolute abundance of every unique TCRbeta CDR3 rearrangement. Productive Simpson clonality was computed per sample as the square root of Simpson's diversity index over productive rearrangements. The table was pulled from immuneACCESS by TCRdb, which kept in-frame rearrangements only. Such tables lose some clones; where checked, under half of the loss comes from unresolved V genes, and the rest has no known cause. The DNA was the basis for D and trimming; V, J and clone size are from that table. The sample table lists 300,000 or so clones, approximately 90% of them with a count of one. The ten largest clonotypes hold around 9.3% of the sample.

Participants in the prospective study were aged roughly 18 to 95 years, lived in 24 United States geographic areas, and enrolled through a virtual design. Cohort assignment in the prospective study relied on participant-reported clinical history from a screening survey and a study questionnaire. Recovered participants in ImmuneRACE Cohort 3 were defined as having two consecutive negative NP/OP PCR tests, clearance from a healthcare professional, or resolution of symptoms. In the prospective study, whole blood, serum and a nasopharyngeal or oropharyngeal swab were collected from each participant by mobile phlebotomists. Participants in the prospective study had the option to provide additional blood draws and questionnaires over a roughly 2-month period. Before DNA extraction, prospective study blood samples were shipped either frozen or at room temperature. V and J lose 10 bases and 1 base, and a span of 13 bases separates them. In the germline V gene, CDR1 corresponds to SNHLY and CDR2 to FYNNEI. The CDR3 sequence holds 13 residues, the cysteine and phenylalanine included. CDR3 DNA is the only sequence kept; it has 39 bases, read in frame from the first base.

Regarding this clone: Its antigen is currently not known. Base qualities are not provided; no much larger clone lies one nucleotide away.

The sequence joins TRBV2 to TRBJ1-1, with no D gene named confidently. The specimen was PBMCs or T cells enriched from blood (not recorded which). The TCR sequence derives from a woman under 30 who had recovered from COVID-19. The CDR3 loop reads CATARIENTEAFF. The DNA is as follows: TGTGCCACCGCTAGGATAGAGAACACTGAAGCTTTCTTT.